This T cell receptor (beta chain) comes out of a study of cytomegalovirus exposure and HLA in healthy donors. The wider study: The 110 or so validation repertoires were produced on the same platform as the roughly 660 repertoires of the first cohort. This was reported in a later analysis. Study outcomes and limitations: The tendency of first-cohort TCR clusters to co-occur in the 110 or so validation repertoires emerged from a later analysis.

The assay was immunoSEQ multiplex PCR, and TCRdb's table has in-frame clones only and misses some. The sample lists some 120,000 clones, 85% to 90% occurring once. Donors came from a validation cohort of over a hundred subjects, distinct from the first 666-subject cohort. In the case of this clone: Its target is unknown.

CDR1 and CDR2 from the germline V gene are MNHEY and SMNVEV (reference sequence). V lost 1 base, J lost 6 bases, and 22 bases lay in between. This CDR3 is 18 amino acids long. Sequencing was carried out using PBMCs. This TCR derives from a man aged 25 to 40 in good health and CMV-seronegative. The chain combines TRBV27 with TRBJ2-1; the D gene is possibly TRBD2 (6 bases). The CDR3 DNA reads as TGTGCCAGCAGTTTATGGGCGCGGGGACTCCTCTTGGCCAATGAGCAGTTCTTC. Translation: CASSLWARGLLLANEQFF.